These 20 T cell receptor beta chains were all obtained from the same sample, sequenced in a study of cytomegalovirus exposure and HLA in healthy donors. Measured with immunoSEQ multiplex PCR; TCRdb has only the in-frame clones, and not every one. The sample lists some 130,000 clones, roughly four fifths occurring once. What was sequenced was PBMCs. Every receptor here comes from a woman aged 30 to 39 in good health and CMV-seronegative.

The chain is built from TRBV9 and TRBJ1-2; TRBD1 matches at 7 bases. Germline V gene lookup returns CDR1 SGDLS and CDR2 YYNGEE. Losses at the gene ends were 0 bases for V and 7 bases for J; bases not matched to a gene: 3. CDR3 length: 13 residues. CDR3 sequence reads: CASSVVAGGGYTF. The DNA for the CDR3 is TGTGCCAGCAGCGTAGTCGCAGGGGGTGGCTACACCTTC.

In nucleotides, the CDR3 is TGCGCCAGCAGTGATGTCGGGGCCTATAATTCACCCCTCCACTTT. Protein: CASSDVGAYNSPLHF. The V call is TRBV10-2, the J call TRBJ1-6, with D unresolved. The CDR3 covers 15 residues. Looked up from germline, CDR1 is WSHSY and CDR2 is SAAADI. Trimming pared 3 bases from V and 2 bases from J, leaving 8 bases between.

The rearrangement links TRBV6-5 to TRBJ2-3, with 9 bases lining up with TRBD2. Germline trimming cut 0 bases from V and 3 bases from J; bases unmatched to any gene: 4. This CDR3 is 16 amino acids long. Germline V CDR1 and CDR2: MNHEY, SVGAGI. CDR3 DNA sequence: TGTGCCAGCAGTTACTCGCGGGGGGGTGGGACAGATACGCAGTATTTT. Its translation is CASSYSRGGGTDTQYF.

Here the CDR3 DNA reads TGTGCCAGCAGGGGGGACTGGTGGGAGCAGTACTTC. Translation gives CASRGDWWEQYF. This chain connects TRBV6-1 to TRBJ2-7; tentative D call: TRBD2 (6 bases). V lost 6 bases to trimming and J lost 7 bases, with 13 bases between them. CDR1 is MNHNS and CDR2 is SASEGT in the germline V gene. CDR3 length: 12 residues.

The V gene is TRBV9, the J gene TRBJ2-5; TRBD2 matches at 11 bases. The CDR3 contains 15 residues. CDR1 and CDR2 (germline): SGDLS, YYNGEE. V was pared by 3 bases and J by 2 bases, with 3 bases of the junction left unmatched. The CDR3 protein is CASSALAGAQETQYF. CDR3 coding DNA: TGTGCCAGCAGCGCACTAGCGGGAGCTCAAGAGACCCAGTACTTC.

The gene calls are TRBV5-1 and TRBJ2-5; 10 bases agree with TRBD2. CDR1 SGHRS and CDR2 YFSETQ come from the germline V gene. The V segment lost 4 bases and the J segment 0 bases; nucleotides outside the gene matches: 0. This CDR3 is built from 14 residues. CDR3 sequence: CASSLAGDQETQYF. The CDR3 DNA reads TGCGCCAGCAGCCTAGCGGGGGACCAAGAGACCCAGTACTTC. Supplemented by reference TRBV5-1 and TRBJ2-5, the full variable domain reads KAGVTQTPRYLIKTRGQQVTLSCSPISGHRSVSWYQQTPGQGLQFLFEYFSETQRNKGNFPGRFSGRQFSNSRSEMNVSTLELGDSALYLCASSLAGDQETQYFGPGTRLLVL.

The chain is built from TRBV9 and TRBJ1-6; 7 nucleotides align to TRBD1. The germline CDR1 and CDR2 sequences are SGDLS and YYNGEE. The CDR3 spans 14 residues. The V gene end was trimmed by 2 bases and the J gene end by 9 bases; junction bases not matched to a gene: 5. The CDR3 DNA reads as TGTGCCAGCAGCGTCGGGACAGAATCTTCACCCCTCCACTTT. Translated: CASSVGTESSPLHF. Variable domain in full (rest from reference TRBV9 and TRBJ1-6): DSGVTQTPKHLITATGQRVTLRCSPRSGDLSVYWYQQSLDQGLQFLIQYYNGEERAKGNILERFSAQQFPDLHSELNLSSLELGDSALYFCASSVGTESSPLHFGNGTRLTVT.

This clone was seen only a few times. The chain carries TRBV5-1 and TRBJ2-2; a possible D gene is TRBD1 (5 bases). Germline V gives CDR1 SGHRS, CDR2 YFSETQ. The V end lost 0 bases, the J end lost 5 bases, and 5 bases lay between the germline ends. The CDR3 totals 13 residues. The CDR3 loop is CASSLEGTGELFF. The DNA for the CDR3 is TGCGCCAGCAGCTTGGAGGGGACCGGGGAGCTGTTTTTT. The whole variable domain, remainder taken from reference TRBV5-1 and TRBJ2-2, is KAGVTQTPRYLIKTRGQQVTLSCSPISGHRSVSWYQQTPGQGLQFLFEYFSETQRNKGNFPGRFSGRQFSNSRSEMNVSTLELGDSALYLCASSLEGTGELFFGEGSRLTVL.

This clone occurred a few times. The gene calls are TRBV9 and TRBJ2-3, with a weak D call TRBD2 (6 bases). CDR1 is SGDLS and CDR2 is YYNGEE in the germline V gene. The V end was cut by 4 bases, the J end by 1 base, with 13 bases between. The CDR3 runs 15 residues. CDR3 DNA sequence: TGTGCCAGCAGCCCCCCGCCGGGGGGCACAGATACGCAGTATTTT. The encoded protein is CASSPPPGGTDTQYF.

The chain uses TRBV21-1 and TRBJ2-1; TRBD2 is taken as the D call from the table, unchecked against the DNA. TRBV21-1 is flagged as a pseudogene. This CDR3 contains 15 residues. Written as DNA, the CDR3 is TGTGCCAGCAGTTGGTTAGGGAGTCATGGCAATGAGCAGTTCTTC. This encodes CASSWLGSHGNEQFF.

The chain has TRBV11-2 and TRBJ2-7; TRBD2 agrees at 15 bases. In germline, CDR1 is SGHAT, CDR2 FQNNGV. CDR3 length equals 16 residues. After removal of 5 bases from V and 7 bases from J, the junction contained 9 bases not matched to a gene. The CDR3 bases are TGTGCCAGCAGCCCGCGGACTAGCGGGGGGGCGAAAGAGCAGTACTTC. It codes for CASSPRTSGGAKEQYF.

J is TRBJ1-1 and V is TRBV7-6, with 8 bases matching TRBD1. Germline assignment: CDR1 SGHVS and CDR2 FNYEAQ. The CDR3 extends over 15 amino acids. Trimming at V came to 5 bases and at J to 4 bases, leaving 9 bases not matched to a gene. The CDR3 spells CASSHTRQGITEAFF. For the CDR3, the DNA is TGTGCCAGCAGCCACACCAGACAGGGGATCACTGAAGCTTTCTTT.

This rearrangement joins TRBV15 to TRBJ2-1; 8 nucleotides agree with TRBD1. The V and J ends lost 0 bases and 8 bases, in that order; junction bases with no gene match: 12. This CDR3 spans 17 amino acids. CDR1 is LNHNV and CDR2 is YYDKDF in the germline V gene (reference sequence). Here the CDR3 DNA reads TGTGCCACCAGCAGAGATCTAAGGACAGGGATTGGCCATGAGCAGTTCTTC. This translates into CATSRDLRTGIGHEQFF.

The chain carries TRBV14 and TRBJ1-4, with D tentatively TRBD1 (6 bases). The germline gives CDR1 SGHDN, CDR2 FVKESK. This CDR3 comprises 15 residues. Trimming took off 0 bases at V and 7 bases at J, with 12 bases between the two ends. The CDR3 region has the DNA TGTGCCAGCAGCCAAGACCAAACAGGGTTTGAAAAACTGTTTTTT. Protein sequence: CASSQDQTGFEKLFF.

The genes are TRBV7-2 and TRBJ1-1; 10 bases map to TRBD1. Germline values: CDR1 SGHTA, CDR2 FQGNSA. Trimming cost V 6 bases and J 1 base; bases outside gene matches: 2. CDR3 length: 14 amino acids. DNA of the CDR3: TGTGCCAGCAGTCGGGACAGGGGGAACACTGAAGCTTTCTTT. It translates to CASSRDRGNTEAFF.

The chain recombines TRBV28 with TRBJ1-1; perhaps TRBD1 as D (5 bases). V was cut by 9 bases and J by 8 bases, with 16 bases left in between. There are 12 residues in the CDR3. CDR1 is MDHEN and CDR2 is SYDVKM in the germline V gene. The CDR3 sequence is CASQLRGDEAFF. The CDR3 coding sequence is TGTGCCAGTCAGCTTCGCGGGGACGAAGCTTTCTTT. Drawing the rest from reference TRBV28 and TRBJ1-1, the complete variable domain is DVKVTQSSRYLVKRTGEKVFLECVQDMDHENMFWYRQDPGLGLRLIYFSYDVKMKEKGDIPEGYSVSREKKERFSLILESASTNQTSMYLCASQLRGDEAFFGQGTRLTVV.

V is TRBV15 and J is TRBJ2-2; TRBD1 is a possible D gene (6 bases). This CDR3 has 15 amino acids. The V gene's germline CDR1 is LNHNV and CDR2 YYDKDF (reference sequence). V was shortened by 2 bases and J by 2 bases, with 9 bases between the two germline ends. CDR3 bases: TGTGCCACCAGCAGACTGGACAGAAACACCGGGGAGCTGTTTTTT. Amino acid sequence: CATSRLDRNTGELFF.

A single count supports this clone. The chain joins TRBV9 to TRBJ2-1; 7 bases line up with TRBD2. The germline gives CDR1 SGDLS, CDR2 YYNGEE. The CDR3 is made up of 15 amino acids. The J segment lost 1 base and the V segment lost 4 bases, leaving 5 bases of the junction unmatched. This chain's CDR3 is CASSYSGVSYNEQFF. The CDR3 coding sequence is TGTGCCAGCAGCTACAGCGGGGTGTCCTACAATGAGCAGTTCTTC.

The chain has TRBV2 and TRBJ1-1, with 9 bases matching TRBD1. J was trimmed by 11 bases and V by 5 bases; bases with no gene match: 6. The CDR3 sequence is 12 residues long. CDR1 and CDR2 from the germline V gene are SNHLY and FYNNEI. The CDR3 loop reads CASSLSGTGAFF. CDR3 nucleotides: TGTGCCAGCAGTTTAAGTGGGACAGGGGCTTTCTTT.

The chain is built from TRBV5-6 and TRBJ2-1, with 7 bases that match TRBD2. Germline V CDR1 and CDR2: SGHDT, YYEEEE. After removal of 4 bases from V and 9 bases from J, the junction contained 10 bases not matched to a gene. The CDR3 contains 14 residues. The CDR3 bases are TGTGCCAGCAGCCCCCGTATCGGGGGGATTGAGCAGTTCTTC. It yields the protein CASSPRIGGIEQFF.